The entry below describes one TCR beta chain. Its antigen is as yet unknown. These data originate in a study of cytomegalovirus exposure and HLA in healthy donors. Whole-study findings and limits: The number of N-insertions in an Asian-associated ancestry cluster was reportedly below the 666-donor mean in a later analysis. Three CMV-associated chains proved CMV antigen-specific in vitro. Later analysis suggested most CMV-associated TCR beta chains were HLA-restricted.

The length of the CDR3 is 15 residues. V lost 6 bases and J lost 6; bases outside the gene matches: 12. In germline, CDR1 is KGHSH, CDR2 LQKENI. Researchers ran the PCR with 60 Vbeta and 13 Jbeta primers. Repertoires were generated with immunoSEQ multiplex PCR, while TCRdb's copy carries only in-frame clones and drops some. The repertoire holds 140,000 to 150,000 clones, with around 70% as singletons. The chain uses TRBV18 and TRBJ2-7, with TRBD1 matching over 9 bases. Sequencing was performed on PBMCs. This clonotype was sampled from a middle-aged man in good health and CMV-seronegative. The CDR3: CASSPTRDRDGEQYF. The CDR3 DNA reads as TGTGCCAGCTCTCCGACCCGGGACAGGGATGGCGAGCAGTACTTC.